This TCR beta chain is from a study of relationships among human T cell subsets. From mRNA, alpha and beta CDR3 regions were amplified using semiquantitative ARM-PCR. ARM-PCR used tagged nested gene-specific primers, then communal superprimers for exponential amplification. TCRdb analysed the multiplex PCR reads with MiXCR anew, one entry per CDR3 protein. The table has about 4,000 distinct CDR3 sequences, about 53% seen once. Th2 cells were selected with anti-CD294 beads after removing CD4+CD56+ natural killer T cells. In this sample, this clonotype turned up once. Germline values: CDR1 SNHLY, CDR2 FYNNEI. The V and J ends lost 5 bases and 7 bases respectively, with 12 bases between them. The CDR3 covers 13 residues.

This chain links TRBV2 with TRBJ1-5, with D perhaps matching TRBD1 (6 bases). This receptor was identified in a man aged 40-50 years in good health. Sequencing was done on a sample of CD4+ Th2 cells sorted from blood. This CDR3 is CASSRQASQPQHF. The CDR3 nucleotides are TGTGCCAGCAGTCGACAGGCCAGCCAGCCCCAGCATTTT.